Listed below are T cell receptor beta chains from one sample, sequenced in a study of cytomegalovirus exposure and HLA in healthy donors. Sequencing was performed with immunoSEQ multiplex PCR; in TCRdb, only in-frame clones are kept and a portion is missing. The sample comprises more than 85,000 clones, 76% of which are singletons, and roughly 2% rests with the top ten. Sequenced input: PBMCs. Receptors were obtained from a middle-aged man in good health and CMV-seronegative. CDR3s include the opening cysteine and the closing phenylalanine or tryptophan. A D gene is named only where the DNA matches it firmly. Some rows mark clone size as missing; the rest say once, few, many or name a class of expanded clone.

D	V	size	J	DNA	CDR3
NA	TRBV30	NA	TRBJ2-7	TGTGCCTGGGGGGGCCGGGCCGAGCAGTACTTC	CAWGGRAEQYF
NA	TRBV7-9	NA	TRBJ1-3	TGTTCCAGCAGCTTAGACTCCCGGAGACCAACCTTGACCATATATTTT	CSSSLDSRRPTLTIYF
NA	TRBV10-3	NA	TRBJ2-1	TGTGCCATTAGGCGGGACGGGGAATACAATGAGCAGTTCTTC	CAIRRDGEYNEQFF
TRBD2	TRBV27	NA	TRBJ2-7	TGTGCCAGCAGTTTATATAATGGGCTAGCGGGAGTAAACGAGCAGTACTTC	CASSLYNGLAGVNEQYF
NA	TRBV9	few	TRBJ1-2	TGTGCCAGCAGCGTTCCAGGGCTCTATGGCTACACCTTC	CASSVPGLYGYTF
TRBD1	TRBV7-2	NA	TRBJ2-7	TGTGCCAGCGGGGACAGGGGTACCTACGAGCAGTACTTC	CASGDRGTYEQYF
NA	TRBV5-4	NA	TRBJ1-2	TGTGCCAGCAGCTTGGACATCGACTATGGCTACACCTTC	CASSLDIDYGYTF
NA	TRBV4-1	few	TRBJ2-3	TGCGCCAGCAGCCAAGATCTCACAGATACGCAGTATTTT	CASSQDLTDTQYF
TRBD2	TRBV27	NA	TRBJ2-1	TGTGCCAGCAGTTCGGGACTAGCGGGAGACAATGAGCAGTTCTTC	CASSSGLAGDNEQFF
NA	TRBV10-2	few	TRBJ1-2	TGCGCCAGCAGTCAGGACGGGAATAACTATGGCTACACCTTC	CASSQDGNNYGYTF
TRBD1	TRBV11-2	NA	TRBJ1-4	TGTGCCAGCAGCTCAGGGGGCGCGTATGAAAAACTGTTTTTT	CASSSGGAYEKLFF
NA	TRBV5-1	NA	TRBJ1-4	TGCGCCAGCGGGAGGGGTCAGAGTAATGAAAAACTGTTTTTT	CASGRGQSNEKLFF
TRBD1	TRBV2	NA	TRBJ1-2	TGTGCCAGCAGTGAAGCCGGGACAGGGGGCTATGGCTACACCTTC	CASSEAGTGGYGYTF
NA	TRBV5-1	NA	TRBJ2-2	TGCGCCAGCAGCTTCGGCGGGACGAACACCGGGGAGCTGTTTTTT	CASSFGGTNTGELFF
NA	TRBV4-1	once	TRBJ2-2	TGCGCCAGCAGCCAAGGGACAGCGAACACCGGGGAGCTGTTTTTT	CASSQGTANTGELFF
NA	TRBV4-1	NA	TRBJ2-2	TGCGCCAGCAGCCTCAAGGAGGCGAACACCGGGGAGCTGTTTTTT	CASSLKEANTGELFF
NA	TRBV6-5	once	TRBJ1-5	TGTGCCAGCAGTCCAGGCCCGAGGGGCAATCAGCCCCAGCATTTT	CASSPGPRGNQPQHF
NA	TRBV7-9	NA	TRBJ2-3	TGTTCCAGCAGCTTTATTGGCAGGGATCCAGATACGCAGTATTTT	CSSSFIGRDPDTQYF
NA	TRBV5-1	NA	TRBJ2-7	TGCGCCAGCAGCATTAGTTATGGGGCTCCCTACGAGCAGTACTTC	CASSISYGAPYEQYF
NA	TRBV27	NA	TRBJ2-1	TGTGCCAGCAGTAGGGGACTGAACAATGAGCAGTTCTTC	CASSRGLNNEQFF